The rows below give T cell receptor beta chains drawn from one sample of a study of T-cell memory formation after mild COVID-19. MiXCR was run by TCRdb on the 5' RACE reads, yielding one entry per CDR3 protein. The sample has some 310,000 distinct CDR3 sequences, 20% to 25% seen once; the top ten hold around 20%. The sequencing sample was made of PBMCs or a T cell subset sorted from them (not recorded which). These receptors came from a man aged 18 to 30 who had mild COVID-19 (a few samples of this study predate the infection). Cell type and time point are not known. Each CDR3 is given without its conserved first and last residue. Not every row has a clone size; where given, it reads once, few, many or a size class.

V gene	CDR3 length	J gene	clone size	CDR3 protein
TRBV30	12	TRBJ2-5	many	AWSFSGASETQY
TRBV10-3	12	TRBJ2-5	few	AIKSRQGGETQY
TRBV7-9	11	TRBJ1-4	-	ASSSGQGRQLF
TRBV29-1	12	TRBJ2-1	-	SVEIQRGSRAQF
TRBV29-1	10	TRBJ1-5	few	SARQGDQPQH
TRBV7-2	13	TRBJ1-3	-	ASSPRVNSGNTIY
TRBV20-1	12	TRBJ2-3	-	SALAVGRGDTQY
TRBV20-1	15	TRBJ1-5	many	SARPRAGRGPNQPQH
TRBV3-1	9	TRBJ1-1	-	ASSLGTGAF
TRBV6-6	11	TRBJ1-4	few	ASMVQGDEKLF
TRBV2	17	TRBJ1-6	-	ASSEARTGGVPYNSPLH